These 22 T cell receptor beta chains were all obtained from the same sample, sequenced in a study of patients and donors after allogeneic stem cell transplantation. MiXCR was run by TCRdb on the RT-PCR reads, yielding one entry per CDR3 protein. The profile shows some 880,000 distinct CDR3 sequences, roughly 18% of them singletons. The sequencing sample was made of blood, either unsorted or a sorted T cell fraction (not recorded which). The receptors were sampled from a human donor who was either an allogeneic HSCT recipient or a stem cell or donor lymphocyte infusion donor (not recorded which). It is not recorded whose cells these are; they may come from a transplant donor.

This clonotype was seen only a few times. The genes are TRBV13 and TRBJ2-7; perhaps TRBD1 as D (5 bases). V was pared by 3 bases and J by 4 bases, with 13 bases between. The germline gives CDR1 PRHDT, CDR2 FYEKMQ (reference sequence). This CDR3 has 14 amino acids. CDR3 DNA sequence: TGTGCCAGCAGCTTCACCAGGGTCGGGTACGAGCAGTACTTC. Translated, it gives CASSFTRVGYEQYF.

This clonotype has just a few counts. V gene TRBV5-1 combines with J gene TRBJ2-1; no clear D gene. V lost 4 bases, J lost 4 bases, and 12 bases lay in between. The CDR3 has 14 residues. Germline loops: CDR1 SGHRS, CDR2 YFSETQ. CDR3 nucleotide sequence: TGCGCCAGCAGCCCCCTTGAGACGTACAATGAGCAGTTCTTC. It translates to CASSPLETYNEQFF.

This clonotype appeared a few times. The gene calls are TRBV4-3 and TRBJ2-1, with 9 bases matching TRBD2. The germline gives CDR1 LGHNA, CDR2 YSLEER. V was pared by 0 bases and J by 0 bases, with 6 bases of the junction left unmatched. CDR3 length: 18 residues. CDR3 protein: CASSQEDSGGLSYNEQFF. In nucleotides, the CDR3 is TGCGCCAGCAGCCAAGAGGATAGCGGGGGACTCTCCTACAATGAGCAGTTCTTC.

This clonotype occurred a few times. The rearrangement links TRBV5-1 to TRBJ2-3; 10 bases align to TRBD2. Germline values: CDR1 SGHRS, CDR2 YFSETQ. The CDR3 covers 12 residues. J gave up 11 bases and V 2 bases, and 2 bases lay outside the gene matches. This CDR3 reads CASSFSGGMQYF. DNA for the CDR3: TGCGCCAGCAGCTTTAGCGGGGGGATGCAGTATTTT.

This clonotype showed up many times. The rearrangement links TRBV29-1 to TRBJ2-1; D unresolved. The V end was cut by 4 bases, the J end by 1 base, with 8 bases between. This CDR3 spans 13 amino acids. Germline CDR1 SQVTM, CDR2 ANQGSEA. The CDR3 reads CSVGRRSYNEQFF. The CDR3 DNA sequence: TGCAGCGTTGGCCGTAGGTCCTACAATGAGCAGTTCTTC.

The DNA of the CDR3 is TGTGCCAGCAGTCAAATACAGGGTTCGGATGGCTACACCTTC. Amino acids: CASSQIQGSDGYTF. The rearrangement links TRBV12-3 or TRBV12-4 to TRBJ1-2, with D tentatively TRBD1 (6 bases). There are 14 residues in the CDR3. The germline V and J ends were trimmed by 5 bases and 6 bases, with 16 bases remaining between them.

The chain uses TRBV18 and TRBJ2-7; D possibly corresponds to TRBD1 (6 bases). CDR3 length equals 14 residues. Germline loops: CDR1 KGHSH, CDR2 LQKENI. Trimming shortened V by 4 bases and J by 2 bases, and 12 bases separated the two germline ends. The CDR3 sequence: CASSHRDTPYEQYF. The CDR3 nucleotides read TGTGCCAGCTCACACCGGGACACCCCCTACGAGCAGTACTTC.

The chain employs TRBV6-2 or TRBV6-3 and TRBJ2-1; D remains ambiguous. The V and J ends lost 7 bases and 8 bases respectively, with 15 bases between them. This CDR3 comprises 13 residues. From germline, CDR1 is MNHEY and CDR2 SVGEGT. CDR3: CASTDPIWDEQFF. The CDR3 DNA reads as TGTGCCAGCACCGATCCCATTTGGGATGAGCAGTTCTTC.

The table lists this clonotype with a few counts. The chain carries TRBV20-1 and TRBJ2-3, with no clear D. This CDR3 region has 14 residues. CDR1 and CDR2 from the germline V gene are DFQATT and SNEGSKA (reference sequence). V was clipped by 3 bases and J by 0 bases, with 10 bases between them. CDR3 nucleotides: TGCAGTGCTAGTCGAGGCGGTAGCACAGATACGCAGTATTTT. Its translation: CSASRGGSTDTQYF.

The J gene is TRBJ1-6, the V gene TRBV6-1; D call uncertain. Germline assignment: CDR1 MNHNS and CDR2 SASEGT. This CDR3 region has 17 residues. The V and J ends lost 7 bases and 3 bases respectively, with 19 bases between them. CDR3 loop: CASKGQPGRNYNSPLHF. The CDR3 nucleotides are TGTGCCAGCAAGGGTCAACCCGGACGGAACTATAATTCACCCCTCCACTTT.

The V and J genes are TRBV6-1 and TRBJ2-7; the D gene is possibly TRBD2 (7 bases). The germline V gene encodes CDR1 MNHNS and CDR2 SASEGT. The CDR3 loop spans 14 amino acids. V lost 7 bases and J 6 bases, leaving 19 bases between the germline ends. The CDR3 here is CASTRSRGGGEQYF. For the CDR3, the DNA is TGTGCCAGCACCCGATCCAGGGGAGGGGGCGAGCAGTACTTC.

The rearrangement joins TRBV30 to TRBJ1-1; D not certain. Trimming removed 4 bases at V and 8 bases at J, with 14 bases between. The CDR3 extends over 12 amino acids. Per germline, CDR1 GTSNPN and CDR2 SVGIG (reference sequence). The CDR3 DNA is TGTGCCTGGACAGGACGCCTGGGGGAAGCTTTCTTT. Protein: CAWTGRLGEAFF.

This clonotype was counted at least ten times. The chain combines TRBV12-3 or TRBV12-4 with TRBJ1-1; possible D gene TRBD1, 5 bases. Trimming shortened V by 1 base and J by 3 bases, and 9 bases separated the two germline ends. The CDR3 extends over 14 amino acids. The CDR3 nucleotides are TGTGCCAGCAGTTTAGGGGGAGGGGACACTGAAGCTTTCTTT. This sequence encodes CASSLGGGDTEAFF.

The chain employs TRBV9 and TRBJ2-1; 7 nucleotides line up with TRBD2. Germline-derived CDR1 and CDR2 are SGDLS and YYNGEE. Trimming cost V 4 bases and J 1 base; bases outside gene matches: 14. The CDR3 runs to 18 residues. CDR3 DNA sequence: TGTGCCAGCAGCAGCGTCGACGGGCTAGCGGCTTCCTACAATGAGCAGTTCTTC. Amino acid sequence: CASSSVDGLAASYNEQFF.

This clonotype was detected a few times. This chain joins TRBV4-2 and TRBJ2-1; D may be TRBD2 (6 bases). The CDR3 runs 14 residues. CDR1 and CDR2 (germline): LGHNA, YNFKEQ. The V gene lost 7 bases and the J gene lost 6 bases, with 16 bases spanning the gap. In DNA form, the CDR3 reads TGTGCCAGCACTCCGGGACTTTCCATCAATGAGCAGTTCTTC. Encoded protein: CASTPGLSINEQFF.

This clonotype was found a few times. V is TRBV10-3 and J is TRBJ1-1; D is uncertain. The germline V and J ends were trimmed by 4 bases and 1 base, with 7 bases remaining between them. CDR1 and CDR2 (germline): ENHRY, SYGVKD. The CDR3 consists of 13 residues. The CDR3 here is CAISVVTNTEAFF. CDR3 DNA sequence: TGTGCCATCAGTGTTGTAACGAACACTGAAGCTTTCTTT.

The chain combines TRBV7-2 with TRBJ2-1; 12 bases line up with TRBD2. With V trimmed by 4 bases and J by 7 bases, 11 bases remained unmatched. The V gene's germline CDR1 is SGHTA and CDR2 FQGNSA. The length of the CDR3 is 17 residues. CDR3 protein: CASSSHPLAGGVNEQFF. The DNA for the CDR3 is TGTGCCAGCAGCTCCCACCCGCTAGCGGGGGGGGTGAATGAGCAGTTCTTC. The complete variable domain, with remaining parts taken from reference TRBV7-2 and TRBJ2-1, reads GAGVSQSPSNKVTEKGKDVELRCDPISGHTALYWYRQSLGQGLEFLIYFQGNSAPDKSGLPSDRFSAERTGGSVSTLTIQRTQQEDSAVYLCASSSHPLAGGVNEQFFGPGTRLTVL.

This clonotype was found many times. V gene TRBV6-1 combines with J gene TRBJ1-3; 10 nucleotides match TRBD1. V lost 5 bases to trimming and J lost 0 bases; unmatched junction nucleotides: 4. There are 16 residues in the CDR3. Germline-derived CDR1 and CDR2 are MNHNS and SASEGT. The chain's CDR3 is CASSLRTGGSGNTIYF. The CDR3 nucleotides read TGTGCCAGCAGTCTCCGGACAGGGGGCTCTGGAAACACCATATATTTT.

The genes are TRBV5-1 and TRBJ2-1, with 7 bases that match TRBD2. V shed 3 bases, J shed 6 bases, and the junction held 9 bases outside the gene matches. This CDR3 comprises 15 residues. Germline lookup yields CDR1 SGHRS and CDR2 YFSETQ. CDR3 region: CASSSGTITLNEQFF. The CDR3 nucleotides read TGCGCCAGCAGCTCCGGGACTATAACGCTCAATGAGCAGTTCTTC.

This clonotype came up a few times. The V and J genes are TRBV6-2 or TRBV6-3 and TRBJ1-5, with 8 positions matching TRBD1. Trimming cost V 5 bases and J 4 bases; bases outside gene matches: 4. CDR3 length equals 14 residues. Germline V gives CDR1 MNHEY, CDR2 SVGEGT. This CDR3 reads CASSRWTGNQPQHF. For the CDR3, the DNA is TGTGCCAGCAGTCGCTGGACAGGGAATCAGCCCCAGCATTTT.

This clonotype was recorded a few times. The rearrangement joins TRBV7-2 to TRBJ2-5; the D gene is possibly TRBD2 (6 bases). Germline CDR1 SGHTA, CDR2 FQGNSA. CDR3 size: 14 residues. Trimming cost V 5 bases and J 4 bases, with 14 bases left between them. The CDR3 DNA follows: TGTGCCAGCAGCCAAGGCGGGGTTCGAGAGACCCAGTACTTC. Its translation is CASSQGGVRETQYF.

This clonotype was seen repeatedly, ten times or more. The chain joins TRBV29-1 to TRBJ2-5, with 11 nucleotides matching TRBD2. V was pared by 4 bases and J by 5 bases, with 6 bases of the junction left unmatched. Germline CDR1 SQVTM, CDR2 ANQGSEA. This CDR3 region has 14 residues. The CDR3, as DNA: TGCAGCGTTGTCGGTAGCGGGAGGGTCGAGACCCAGTACTTC. It specifies CSVVGSGRVETQYF. Looking up the rest from reference TRBV29-1 and TRBJ2-5 gives the full variable domain: SAVISQKPSRDICQRGTSLTIQCQVDSQVTMMFWYRQQPGQSLTLIATANQGSEATYESGFVIDKFPISRPNLTFSTLTVSNMSPEDSSIYLCSVVGSGRVETQYFGPGTRLLVL.